The source of this T cell receptor beta chain is a study of blood T cells in healthy people across ages. The use of a sample-barcoded 5' primer and a J-beta primer mix characterized a second PCR of 7 to 11 cycles. In TCRdb, the 5' RACE reads were re-called with MiXCR into one record per CDR3 protein. Of 980,000 or so distinct CDR3 sequences detected, around 48% appear once; the ten largest clones hold around an eighth. This clonotype appeared a few times. Its antigen is as yet unknown. Germline values: CDR1 SEHNR, CDR2 FQNEAQ (reference sequence). There are 14 residues in the CDR3. Between the trimmed V and J ends, which lost 6 bases and 4 bases, there was a span of 16 bases. Notes on the study in general: Comparison with aged donors showed that long-lived donors had more naive CD4+ cells and higher diversity. With donor CMV status unknown, expanded clonotype changes were possibly confounded.

Sequenced sample: blood. This chain links TRBV7-9 with TRBJ2-7; tentative D call: TRBD2 (6 bases). The TCR was taken from a man aged 25 to 40 in good health. Here the CDR3 reads CASSTGVKGYEQYF. CDR3 bases: TGTGCCAGCAGTACGGGGGTGAAGGGTTACGAGCAGTACTTC.